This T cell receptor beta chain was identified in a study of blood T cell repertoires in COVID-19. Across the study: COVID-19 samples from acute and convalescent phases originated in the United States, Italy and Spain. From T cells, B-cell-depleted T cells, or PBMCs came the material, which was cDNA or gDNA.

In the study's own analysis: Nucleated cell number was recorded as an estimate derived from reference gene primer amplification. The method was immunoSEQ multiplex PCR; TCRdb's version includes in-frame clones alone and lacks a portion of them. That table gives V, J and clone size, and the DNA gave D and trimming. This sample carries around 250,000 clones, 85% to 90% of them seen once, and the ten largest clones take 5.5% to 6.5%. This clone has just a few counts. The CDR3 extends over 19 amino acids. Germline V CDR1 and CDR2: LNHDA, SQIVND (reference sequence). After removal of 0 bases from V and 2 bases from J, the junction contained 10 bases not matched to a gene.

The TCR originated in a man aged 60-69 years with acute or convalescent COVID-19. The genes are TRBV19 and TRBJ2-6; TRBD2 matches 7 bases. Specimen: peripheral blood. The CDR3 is CASSIDGRAPPTGANVLTF. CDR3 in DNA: TGTGCCAGTAGTATAGATGGGAGGGCACCTCCCACTGGGGCCAACGTCCTGACTTTC.